Presented here are 14 T cell receptor beta chains from one specimen sequenced in a study of Tregs in tolerant kidney transplant recipients. Sequenced by immunoSEQ multiplex PCR; TCRdb stores in-frame clones only, minus some. There are tens of thousands of clones in the sample; roughly 84% occur only once, and 3.5% to 5.5% lies in the top ten. The sequencing input was CD4+ T cells from blood. The receptor source for this set is a human donor in good health.

The chain recombines TRBV5-4 with TRBJ2-5; D may be TRBD2 (5 bases). The CDR3 runs to 15 residues. Germline CDR1 SGHNT, CDR2 YYREEE (reference sequence). Trimming shortened V by 6 bases and J by 5 bases, and 20 bases separated the two germline ends. The CDR3 coding sequence is TGTGCCAGCACCGACCCGACCGGGATCCAGGAGACCCAGTACTTC. Its protein product is CASTDPTGIQETQYF.

In nucleotides, the CDR3 is TGTGCCAGCAGCCCAGGGGCCTCACACCATGGCTACACCTTC. Its protein product is CASSPGASHHGYTF. The rearrangement uses TRBV11-3 and TRBJ1-2, with D possibly TRBD1 on 6 matching bases. V lost 5 bases and J lost 6, with 16 bases in between. The germline V gene has CDR1 SGHNT and CDR2 YENEEA. The CDR3 consists of 14 residues. Looking up the rest from reference TRBV11-3 and TRBJ1-2 gives the full variable domain: EAGVVQSPRYKIIEKKQPVAFWCNPISGHNTLYWYLQNLGQGPELLIRYENEEAVDDSQLPKDRFSAERLKGVDSTLKIQPAELGDSAVYLCASSPGASHHGYTFGSGTRLTVV.

This chain uses TRBV5-6 with TRBJ1-2, with D maybe TRBD1 (5 bases). The germline gives CDR1 SGHDT, CDR2 YYEEEE. Between the trimmed V and J ends, which lost 0 bases and 3 bases, there was a span of 15 bases. The CDR3 spans 16 residues. CDR3 coding DNA: TGTGCCAGCAGCTTGGGGGGTCGGGGCAGCGACTATGGCTACACCTTC. Translation gives CASSLGGRGSDYGYTF.

This chain connects TRBV7-6 to TRBJ1-3; D call uncertain. There are 18 residues in the CDR3. The germline CDR1 and CDR2 sequences are SGHVS and FNYEAQ. The V gene lost 2 bases and the J gene lost 4 bases, with 21 bases spanning the gap. The CDR3 sequence is CASSLFLRHLGLGNTIYF. The CDR3 region has the DNA TGTGCCAGCAGCTTATTCCTACGGCATCTAGGTCTGGGAAACACCATATATTTT.

As concerns this clone: The same CDR3 is also encoded by other DNA sequences in this sample. The chain recombines TRBV4-3 with TRBJ2-2; D assignment may be TRBD1 or TRBD2 (5 bases each). CDR1 is LGHNA and CDR2 is YSLEER in the germline V gene. The CDR3 is 16 residues long. Trimming cost V 0 bases and J 6 bases, with 14 bases left between them. CDR3 loop: CASSQDGQGRAGELFF. The CDR3 nucleotides read TGCGCCAGCAGCCAAGATGGACAAGGGCGGGCCGGGGAGCTGTTTTTT.

V gene TRBV7-8 combines with J gene TRBJ1-2, with unresolved D. The V end was cut by 1 base, the J end by 5 bases, with 20 bases between. CDR1 and CDR2 from the germline V gene are SGHVS and FQNEAQ. This CDR3 contains 17 residues. The CDR3 DNA reads TGTGCCAGCAGCTTAGTCAACCAGGAAAGGGCCCGGTATGGCTACACCTTC. It translates to CASSLVNQERARYGYTF.

The table lists this clone with a count of one. The rearrangement uses TRBV7-2 and TRBJ2-7, with 7 bases aligning to TRBD2. Germline CDR1 and CDR2: SGHTA and FQGNSA. With V trimmed by 1 base and J by 1 base, 1 base remained unmatched. The CDR3 spans 14 residues. The CDR3 spells CASSLGTSSYEQYF. CDR3 nucleotides: TGTGCCAGCAGCTTAGGGACTAGTTCCTACGAGCAGTACTTC.

The chain joins TRBV9 to TRBJ1-3, with a tentative D call TRBD1 (6 bases). V gave up 3 bases and J gave up 1 base, with 14 bases separating them. CDR3 size: 16 residues. The germline gives CDR1 SGDLS, CDR2 YYNGEE. CDR3 sequence reads: CASSAFTGSSGNTIYF. The CDR3 coding sequence is TGTGCCAGCAGCGCCTTTACAGGGTCATCTGGAAACACCATATATTTT.

V and J are TRBV6-5 and TRBJ1-2; D might be TRBD1 (5 bases). The V and J ends lost 7 bases and 6 bases respectively, with 18 bases between them. Per germline, CDR1 MNHEY and CDR2 SVGAGI. The CDR3 loop spans 14 amino acids. The CDR3 reads CASTPGVGADGYTF. The CDR3 DNA sequence: TGTGCCAGCACCCCGGGCGTCGGGGCTGATGGCTACACCTTC.

The chain joins TRBV18 to TRBJ1-1; D is undetermined. The CDR3 totals 14 residues. Between the trimmed V and J ends, which lost 2 bases and 5 bases, there was a span of 12 bases. The germline V gene encodes CDR1 KGHSH and CDR2 LQKENI. The CDR3 DNA reads TGTGCCAGCTCACCATCCTCGTCGGGGACTGAAGCTTTCTTT. Amino acids: CASSPSSSGTEAFF.

V is TRBV7-8 and J is TRBJ2-5; D gene ambiguous. Per germline, CDR1 SGHVS and CDR2 FQNEAQ. The ends were cut back, 5 bases at V and 5 bases at J, with 15 bases in the middle. The CDR3 length is 14 residues. CDR3 protein: CASSAYRVWETQYF. CDR3 sequence (DNA): TGTGCCAGCAGCGCATACCGAGTATGGGAGACCCAGTACTTC.

V is TRBV7-2 and J is TRBJ2-3; 9 positions match TRBD2. Germline CDR1 SGHTA, CDR2 FQGNSA. Unmatched junction bases numbered 9, after V lost 6 bases and J lost 5 bases. CDR3 size: 15 residues. CDR3 region: CASRYGTSQGDTQYF. CDR3 sequence (DNA): TGTGCCAGCAGGTACGGGACTAGCCAAGGAGATACGCAGTATTTT.

This clone was seen repeatedly, ten times or more. The V call is TRBV15, the J call TRBJ1-2, with 7 bases identical to TRBD1. The CDR3 contains 16 residues. V dropped 0 bases and J dropped 8; count of bases not matched to a gene: 12. In germline, CDR1 is LNHNV, CDR2 YYDKDF (reference sequence). Written as DNA, the CDR3 is TGTGCCACCAGCAGAGATTCCCTCGACAGGGTAGGCGGCTACACCTTC. Protein product: CATSRDSLDRVGGYTF.

The chain carries TRBV7-2 and TRBJ2-7, with 7 bases identical to TRBD1. The germline V gene has CDR1 SGHTA and CDR2 FQGNSA. With V trimmed by 2 bases and J by 6 bases, 10 bases remained unmatched. There are 15 residues in the CDR3. Here the CDR3 reads CASSLSGTVVSEQYF. The CDR3 DNA follows: TGTGCCAGCAGCTTATCAGGGACAGTAGTCTCCGAGCAGTACTTC.